The rows below give T cell receptor beta chains drawn from one sample of a study of glioma-infiltrating T cells. TCRdb re-called the multiplex PCR reads through MiXCR, storing one row per CDR3 protein. This sample carries about 180,000 distinct CDR3 sequences, around 40% of them seen once, and the ten largest clones take roughly 5.2%. The specimen was glioma tissue, nonneoplastic brain tissue, or PBMCs (not recorded which). The receptors were gathered from a human donor with low-grade glioma or glioblastoma, undergoing nonglioma brain surgery, or in good health (not recorded which). Both conserved end residues are part of each CDR3. The D gene is left open where the match is weak. Some rows mark clone size as missing; the rest say once, few, many or name a class of expanded clone.

cdr3_nt: TGTGCCAGCAGCCCCCCAGCGGTTAACTACAATGAGCAGTTCTTC; cdr3_aa: CASSPPAVNYNEQFF; v_call: TRBV3-1; clone_size: few; j_call: TRBJ2-1; d_call: NA
cdr3_nt: TGTGCCAGCAGCTTAAGTAGGGCGGGAGGACATCTTGGCAATGAGCAGTTCTTC; cdr3_aa: CASSLSRAGGHLGNEQFF; v_call: TRBV13; clone_size: NA; j_call: TRBJ2-1; d_call: TRBD2
cdr3_nt: TGTGCCAGCAGTGGTCTAGCGGGAGGCACGATCCAGTACTTC; cdr3_aa: CASSGLAGGTIQYF; v_call: TRBV6-5; clone_size: NA; j_call: TRBJ2-5; d_call: TRBD2
cdr3_nt: TGCGCCAGCAGCTCTTTAGAGGGAGGGGGCACAGATACGCAGTATTTT; cdr3_aa: CASSSLEGGGTDTQYF; v_call: TRBV5-1; clone_size: NA; j_call: TRBJ2-3; d_call: TRBD2
cdr3_nt: TGTGCCATCAGTGAACAGGGGGGGTCCTACAATGAGCAGTTCTTC; cdr3_aa: CAISEQGGSYNEQFF; v_call: TRBV10-3; clone_size: NA; j_call: TRBJ2-1; d_call: NA
cdr3_nt: TGCGCCAGCAGCTTGGATGGCGGGGGGAATGAGAAGTTCTTC; cdr3_aa: CASSLDGGGNEKFF; v_call: TRBV5-1; clone_size: NA; j_call: TRBJ2-1; d_call: TRBD2
cdr3_nt: TGTGCCAGCAGTTTCATCCCGGGAAGCTACGAGCAGTACTTC; cdr3_aa: CASSFIPGSYEQYF; v_call: TRBV28; clone_size: many; j_call: TRBJ2-7; d_call: NA
cdr3_nt: TGCAGTGCTAGGGGACAGGGGGCCGCTGAAGCTTTCTTT; cdr3_aa: CSARGQGAAEAFF; v_call: TRBV20-1; clone_size: many; j_call: TRBJ1-1; d_call: TRBD1
cdr3_nt: TGTGCCAGCAAGGGACAGGGGGAAGCGGGCTACACCTTC; cdr3_aa: CASKGQGEAGYTF; v_call: TRBV27; clone_size: many; j_call: TRBJ1-2; d_call: TRBD1
cdr3_nt: TGTGCCACCAGCGGATGGGACAGGGGGCTTCCTTTGCTGTTCTTC; cdr3_aa: CATSGWDRGLPLLFF; v_call: TRBV15; clone_size: many; j_call: TRBJ2-1; d_call: TRBD1
cdr3_nt: TGTGCCAGCAGTTGGGGGACAGGGATATCCGGGGCCAACGTCCTGACTTTC; cdr3_aa: CASSWGTGISGANVLTF; v_call: TRBV28; clone_size: NA; j_call: TRBJ2-6; d_call: TRBD1
cdr3_nt: TGCAGCGCATTAACAGGGGCCCATGGCTACACCTTC; cdr3_aa: CSALTGAHGYTF; v_call: TRBV29-1; clone_size: NA; j_call: TRBJ1-2; d_call: TRBD1
cdr3_nt: TGTGCCAGCACTCCCGGGGCGTTAACTGGAGCTTTCTTT; cdr3_aa: CASTPGALTGAFF; v_call: TRBV6-2/TRBV6-3; clone_size: NA; j_call: TRBJ1-1; d_call: NA
cdr3_nt: TGCAGTGCTAGCGGGGGACTAGCGGCCTTGACCTACGAGCAGTACTTC; cdr3_aa: CSASGGLAALTYEQYF; v_call: TRBV20-1; clone_size: NA; j_call: TRBJ2-7; d_call: TRBD2